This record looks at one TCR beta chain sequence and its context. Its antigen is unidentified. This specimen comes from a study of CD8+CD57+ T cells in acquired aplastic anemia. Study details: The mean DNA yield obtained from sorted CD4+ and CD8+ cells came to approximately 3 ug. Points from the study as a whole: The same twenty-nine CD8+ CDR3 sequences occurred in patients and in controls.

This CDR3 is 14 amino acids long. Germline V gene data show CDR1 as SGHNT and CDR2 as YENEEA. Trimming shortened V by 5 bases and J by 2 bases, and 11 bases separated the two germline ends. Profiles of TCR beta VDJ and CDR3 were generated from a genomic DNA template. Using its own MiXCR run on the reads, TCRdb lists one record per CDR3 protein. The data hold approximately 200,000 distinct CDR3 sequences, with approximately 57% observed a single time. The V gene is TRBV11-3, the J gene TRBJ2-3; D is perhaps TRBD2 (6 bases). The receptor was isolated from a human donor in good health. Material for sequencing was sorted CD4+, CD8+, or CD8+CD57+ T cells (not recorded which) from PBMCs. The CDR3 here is CASSRGTHTDTQYF. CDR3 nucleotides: TGTGCCAGCAGCCGAGGGACTCACACAGATACGCAGTATTTT.